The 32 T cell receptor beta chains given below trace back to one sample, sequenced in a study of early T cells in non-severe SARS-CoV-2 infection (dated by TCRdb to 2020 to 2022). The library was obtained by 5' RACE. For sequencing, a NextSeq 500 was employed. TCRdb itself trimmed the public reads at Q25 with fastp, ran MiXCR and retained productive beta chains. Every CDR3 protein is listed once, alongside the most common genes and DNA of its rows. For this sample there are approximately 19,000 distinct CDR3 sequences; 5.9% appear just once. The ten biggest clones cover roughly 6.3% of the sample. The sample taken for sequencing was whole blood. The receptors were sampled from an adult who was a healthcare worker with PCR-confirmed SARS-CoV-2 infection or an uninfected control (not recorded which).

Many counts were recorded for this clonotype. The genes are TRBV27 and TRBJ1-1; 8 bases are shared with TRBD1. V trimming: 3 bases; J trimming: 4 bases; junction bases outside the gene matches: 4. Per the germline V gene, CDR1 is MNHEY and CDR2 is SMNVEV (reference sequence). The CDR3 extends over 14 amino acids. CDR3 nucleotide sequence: TGTGCCAGCAGTTTGCTAACAGGGGGCACTGAAGCTTTCTTT. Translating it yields CASSLLTGGTEAFF.

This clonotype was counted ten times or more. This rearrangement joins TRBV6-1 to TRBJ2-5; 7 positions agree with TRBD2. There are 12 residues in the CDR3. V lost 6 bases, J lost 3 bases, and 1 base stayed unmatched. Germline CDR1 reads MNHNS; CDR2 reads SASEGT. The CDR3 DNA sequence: TGTGCCAGCAGCCGGGGGGAAGAGACCCAGTACTTC. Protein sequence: CASSRGEETQYF.

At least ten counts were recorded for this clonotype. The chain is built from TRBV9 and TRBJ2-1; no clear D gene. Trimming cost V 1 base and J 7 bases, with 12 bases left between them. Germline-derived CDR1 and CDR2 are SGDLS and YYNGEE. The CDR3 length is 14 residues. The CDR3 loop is CASSVSEVGNEQFF. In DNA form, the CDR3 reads TGTGCCAGCAGCGTATCCGAGGTGGGGAATGAGCAGTTCTTC.

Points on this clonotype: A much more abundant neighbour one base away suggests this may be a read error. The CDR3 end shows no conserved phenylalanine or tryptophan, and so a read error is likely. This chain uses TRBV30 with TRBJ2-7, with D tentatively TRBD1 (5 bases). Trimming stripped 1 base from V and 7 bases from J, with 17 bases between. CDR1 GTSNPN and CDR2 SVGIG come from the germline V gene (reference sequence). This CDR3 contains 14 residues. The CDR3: CAWSEAGLAWEQYI. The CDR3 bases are TGTGCCTGGAGTGAAGCAGGGTTGGCTTGGGAGCAGTACATC.

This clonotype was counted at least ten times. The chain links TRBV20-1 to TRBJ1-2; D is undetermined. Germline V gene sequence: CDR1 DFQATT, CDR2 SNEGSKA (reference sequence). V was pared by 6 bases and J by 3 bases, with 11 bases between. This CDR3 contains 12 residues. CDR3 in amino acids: CSAPTTDYGYTF. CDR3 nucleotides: TGCAGTGCCCCGACCACAGACTATGGCTACACCTTC.

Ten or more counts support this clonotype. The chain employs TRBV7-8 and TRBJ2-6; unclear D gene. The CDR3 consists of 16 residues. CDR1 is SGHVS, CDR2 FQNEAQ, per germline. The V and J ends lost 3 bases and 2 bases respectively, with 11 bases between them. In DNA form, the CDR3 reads TGTGCCAGCAGCTTTTCGGTGGACGCTGGGGCCAACGTCCTGACTTTC. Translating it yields CASSFSVDAGANVLTF. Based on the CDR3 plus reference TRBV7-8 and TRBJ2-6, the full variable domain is GAGVSQSPRYKVAKRGQDVALRCDPISGHVSLFWYQQALGQGPEFLTYFQNEAQLDKSGLPSDRFFAERPEGSVSTLKIQRTQQEDSAVYLCASSFSVDAGANVLTFGAGSRLTVL.

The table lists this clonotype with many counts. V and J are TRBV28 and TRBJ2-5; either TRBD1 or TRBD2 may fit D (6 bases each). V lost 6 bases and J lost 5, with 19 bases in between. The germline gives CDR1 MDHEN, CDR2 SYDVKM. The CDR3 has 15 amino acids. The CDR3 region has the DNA TGTGCCAGCAGACTATACCCGGGGGCACCGGAGACCCAGTACTTC. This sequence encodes CASRLYPGAPETQYF.

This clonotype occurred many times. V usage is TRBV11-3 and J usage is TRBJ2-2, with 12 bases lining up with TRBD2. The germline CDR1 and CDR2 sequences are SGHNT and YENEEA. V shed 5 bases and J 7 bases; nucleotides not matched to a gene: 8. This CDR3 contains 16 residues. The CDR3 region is CASSLRTSGMNGELFF. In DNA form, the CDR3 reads TGTGCCAGCAGCCTACGGACTAGCGGGATGAACGGGGAGCTGTTTTTT.

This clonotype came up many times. The CDR3 protein is CASSWGGRNTEAFF. CDR3 sequence (DNA): TGTGCCAGCAGTTGGGGGGGGCGGAACACTGAAGCTTTCTTT. V is TRBV28 and J is TRBJ1-1, with D perhaps matching TRBD1 (6 bases). The CDR3 is 14 residues long. Germline CDR1 and CDR2: MDHEN and SYDVKM. Trimming pared 4 bases from V and 1 base from J, leaving 10 bases between.

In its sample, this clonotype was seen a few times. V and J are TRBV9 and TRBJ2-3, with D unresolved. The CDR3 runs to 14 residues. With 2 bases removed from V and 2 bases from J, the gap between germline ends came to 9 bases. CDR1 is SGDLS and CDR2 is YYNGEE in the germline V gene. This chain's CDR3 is CASSVGGVTDTQYF. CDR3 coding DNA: TGTGCCAGCAGCGTCGGCGGCGTCACAGATACGCAGTATTTT.

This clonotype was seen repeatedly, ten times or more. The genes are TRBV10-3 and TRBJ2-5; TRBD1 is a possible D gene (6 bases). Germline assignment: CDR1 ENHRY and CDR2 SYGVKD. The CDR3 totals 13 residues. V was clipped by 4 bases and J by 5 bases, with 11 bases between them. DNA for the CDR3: TGTGCCATCAGTGGTGGACAGAGGGAGACCCAGTACTTC. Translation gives CAISGGQRETQYF.

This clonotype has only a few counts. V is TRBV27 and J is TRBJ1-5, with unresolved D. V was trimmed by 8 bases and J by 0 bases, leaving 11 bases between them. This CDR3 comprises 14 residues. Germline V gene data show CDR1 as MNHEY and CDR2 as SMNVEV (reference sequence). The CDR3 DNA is TGTGCCAGCCGCAGACGGGCTAGCAATCAGCCCCAGCATTTT. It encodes CASRRRASNQPQHF.

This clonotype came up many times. As DNA, the CDR3 is TGTGCCAGCTCAGCTGGACAGGGTGCAGATACGCAGTATTTT. Its protein is CASSAGQGADTQYF. The gene calls are TRBV18 and TRBJ2-3, with 8 bases fitting TRBD1. V trimming: 5 bases; J trimming: 4 bases; junction bases outside the gene matches: 5. The V gene's germline CDR1 is KGHSH and CDR2 LQKENI. The CDR3 runs to 14 residues.

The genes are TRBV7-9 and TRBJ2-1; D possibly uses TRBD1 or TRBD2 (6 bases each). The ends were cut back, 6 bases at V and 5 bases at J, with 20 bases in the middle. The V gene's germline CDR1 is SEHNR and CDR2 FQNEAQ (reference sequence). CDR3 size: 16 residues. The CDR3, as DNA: TGTGCCAGCAGGACCTCCGGCCGGGGGCCGGACAATGAGCAGTTCTTC. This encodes CASRTSGRGPDNEQFF.

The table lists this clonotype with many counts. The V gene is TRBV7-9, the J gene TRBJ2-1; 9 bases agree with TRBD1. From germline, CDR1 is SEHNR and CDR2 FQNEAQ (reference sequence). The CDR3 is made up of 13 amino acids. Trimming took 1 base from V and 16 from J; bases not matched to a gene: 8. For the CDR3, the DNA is TGTGCCAGCAGCTTAGAATGGGACAGGGCTTACTTCTTC. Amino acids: CASSLEWDRAYFF.

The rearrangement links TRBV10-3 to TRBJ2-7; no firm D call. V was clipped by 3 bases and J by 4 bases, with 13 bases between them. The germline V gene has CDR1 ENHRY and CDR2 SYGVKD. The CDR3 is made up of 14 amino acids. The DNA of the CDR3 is TGTGCCATCAGTGAAGGTGCCCTTGGGTACGAGCAGTACTTC. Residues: CAISEGALGYEQYF.

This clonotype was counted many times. The DNA of the CDR3 is TGTGCCAGCAGCGACGGGACAGCCTCATCCTACAATGAGCAGTTCTTC. Its protein product is CASSDGTASSYNEQFF. This sequence joins TRBV7-9 and TRBJ2-1, with 7 bases matching TRBD1. Germline-derived CDR1 and CDR2 are SEHNR and FQNEAQ (reference sequence). This CDR3 is built from 16 residues. Trimming took 5 bases from V and 1 from J; bases not matched to a gene: 8.

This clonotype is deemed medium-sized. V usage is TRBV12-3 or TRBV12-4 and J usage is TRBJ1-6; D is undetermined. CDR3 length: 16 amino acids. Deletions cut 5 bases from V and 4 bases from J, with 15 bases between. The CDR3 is CASSDVSALYNSPLHF. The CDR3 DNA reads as TGTGCCAGCAGTGACGTGTCGGCCCTATATAATTCACCCCTCCACTTT.

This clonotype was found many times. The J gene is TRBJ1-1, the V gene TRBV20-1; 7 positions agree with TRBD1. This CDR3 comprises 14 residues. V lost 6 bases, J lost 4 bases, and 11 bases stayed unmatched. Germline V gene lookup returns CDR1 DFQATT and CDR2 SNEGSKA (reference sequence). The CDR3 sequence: CSAPATGAGTEAFF. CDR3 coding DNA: TGCAGTGCCCCAGCTACAGGGGCCGGCACTGAAGCTTTCTTT.

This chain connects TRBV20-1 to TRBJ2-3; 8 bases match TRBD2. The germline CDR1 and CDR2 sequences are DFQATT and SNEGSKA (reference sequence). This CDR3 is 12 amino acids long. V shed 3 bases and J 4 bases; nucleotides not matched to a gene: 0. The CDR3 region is CSARRGADTQYF. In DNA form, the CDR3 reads TGCAGTGCTAGGCGGGGGGCAGATACGCAGTATTTT.

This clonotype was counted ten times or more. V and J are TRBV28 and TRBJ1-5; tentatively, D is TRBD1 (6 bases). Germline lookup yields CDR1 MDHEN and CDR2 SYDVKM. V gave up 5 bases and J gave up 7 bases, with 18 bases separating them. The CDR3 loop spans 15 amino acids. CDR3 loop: CASSIRGGLIQPQHF. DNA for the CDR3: TGTGCCAGCAGTATTAGGGGGGGACTTATACAGCCCCAGCATTTT.

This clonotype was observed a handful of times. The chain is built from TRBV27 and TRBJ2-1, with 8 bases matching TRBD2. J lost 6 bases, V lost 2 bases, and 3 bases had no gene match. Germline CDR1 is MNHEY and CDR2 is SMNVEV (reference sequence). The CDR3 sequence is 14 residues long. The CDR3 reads CASSLLTSGNEQFF. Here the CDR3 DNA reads TGTGCCAGCAGTTTACTAACTAGCGGCAATGAGCAGTTCTTC.

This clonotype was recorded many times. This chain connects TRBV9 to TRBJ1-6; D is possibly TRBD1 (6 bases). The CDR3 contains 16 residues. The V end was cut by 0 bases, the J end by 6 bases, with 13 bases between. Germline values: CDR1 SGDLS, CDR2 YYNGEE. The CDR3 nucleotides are TGTGCCAGCAGCGTAGCCTCGACAGGCGGTAATTCACCCCTCCACTTT. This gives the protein CASSVASTGGNSPLHF.

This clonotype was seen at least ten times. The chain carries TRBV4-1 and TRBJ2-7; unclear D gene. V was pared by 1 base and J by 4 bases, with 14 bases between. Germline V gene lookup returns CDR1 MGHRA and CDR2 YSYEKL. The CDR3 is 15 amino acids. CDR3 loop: CASSQVYKDLYEQYF. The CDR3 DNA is TGCGCCAGCAGCCAAGTTTACAAGGACCTTTACGAGCAGTACTTC.

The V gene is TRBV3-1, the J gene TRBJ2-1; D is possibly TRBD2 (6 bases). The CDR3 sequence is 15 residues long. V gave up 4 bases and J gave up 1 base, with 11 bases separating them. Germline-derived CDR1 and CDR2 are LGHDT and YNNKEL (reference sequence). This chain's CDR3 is CASSLGTPSYNEQFF. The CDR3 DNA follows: TGTGCCAGCAGCCTCGGGACTCCTTCCTACAATGAGCAGTTCTTC.

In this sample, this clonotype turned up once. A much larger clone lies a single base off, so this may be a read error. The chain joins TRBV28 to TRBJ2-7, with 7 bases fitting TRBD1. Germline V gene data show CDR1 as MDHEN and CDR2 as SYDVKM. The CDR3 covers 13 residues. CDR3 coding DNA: TGTGCCAGCAGAGACAGGGACGGGAACGATCAGTACTTC. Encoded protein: CASRDRDGNDQYF.

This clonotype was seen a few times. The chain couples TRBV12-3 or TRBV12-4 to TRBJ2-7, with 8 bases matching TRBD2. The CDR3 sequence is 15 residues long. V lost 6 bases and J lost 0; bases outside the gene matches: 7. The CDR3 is CASSPGGAGSYEQYF. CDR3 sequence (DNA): TGTGCCAGCAGCCCCGGGGGGGCGGGCTCCTACGAGCAGTACTTC.

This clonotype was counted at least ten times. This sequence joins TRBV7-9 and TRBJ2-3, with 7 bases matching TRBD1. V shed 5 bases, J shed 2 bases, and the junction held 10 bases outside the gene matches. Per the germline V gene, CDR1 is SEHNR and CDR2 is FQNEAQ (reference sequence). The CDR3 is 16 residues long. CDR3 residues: CASSPRTGVSTDTQYF. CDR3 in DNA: TGTGCCAGCAGCCCCCGGACAGGTGTTTCCACAGATACGCAGTATTTT.

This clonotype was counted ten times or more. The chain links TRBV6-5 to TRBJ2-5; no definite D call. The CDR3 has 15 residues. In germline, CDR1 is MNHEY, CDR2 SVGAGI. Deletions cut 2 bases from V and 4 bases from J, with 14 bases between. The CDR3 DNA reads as TGTGCCAGCAGTTACGGTAGACCACGAGGAGAGACCCAGTACTTC. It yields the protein CASSYGRPRGETQYF.

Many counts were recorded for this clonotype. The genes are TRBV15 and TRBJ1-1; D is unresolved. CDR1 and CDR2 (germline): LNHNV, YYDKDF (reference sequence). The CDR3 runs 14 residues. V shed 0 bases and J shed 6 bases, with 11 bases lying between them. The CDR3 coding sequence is TGTGCCACCAGCAGAGATGTCGGTCGAGCTGAAGCTTTCTTT. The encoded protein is CATSRDVGRAEAFF.

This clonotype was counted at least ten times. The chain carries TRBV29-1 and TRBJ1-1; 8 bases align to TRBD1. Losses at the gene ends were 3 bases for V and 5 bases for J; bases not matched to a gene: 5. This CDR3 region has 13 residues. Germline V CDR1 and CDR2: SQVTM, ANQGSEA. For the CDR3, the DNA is TGCAGCGTTGAGGGACAGGAGGGGACTGAAGCTTTCTTT. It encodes CSVEGQEGTEAFF.

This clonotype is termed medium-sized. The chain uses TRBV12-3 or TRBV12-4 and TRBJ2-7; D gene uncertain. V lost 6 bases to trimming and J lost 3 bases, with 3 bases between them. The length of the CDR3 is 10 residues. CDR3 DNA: TGTGCCAGCAGCTACTACGAGCAGTACTTC. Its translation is CASSYYEQYF.